This T cell receptor beta chain derives from a study of cytomegalovirus exposure and HLA in healthy donors. Study results and caveats: The productive fraction for most TCR beta V segments was about 87% or about 30% in an earlier analysis.

Concerning this clone: Its specificity is not known.

Primers included in the PCR were 60 Vbeta and 13 Jbeta primers. Libraries were prepared by immunoSEQ multiplex PCR; TCRdb keeps only in-frame clonotypes and omits some of them. The sample shows 200,000 or so clones, roughly 84% of them seen only once. The clonotype originates from a boy aged 5 to 17 in good health and CMV-seronegative. The sample was PBMCs.

CDR3 loop: CASSSGGGAIDTQYF. DNA for the CDR3: TGTGCCAGCAGCAGCGGCGGGGGGGCAATAGATACGCAGTATTTT. The chain joins TRBV7-9 to TRBJ2-3, with 9 bases identical to TRBD2. V was pared by 5 bases and J by 5 bases, with 8 bases of the junction left unmatched. This CDR3 comprises 15 residues. Looked up from germline, CDR1 is SEHNR and CDR2 is FQNEAQ (reference sequence).